The source of this T cell receptor beta chain is a study of cytomegalovirus exposure and HLA in healthy donors. The study ran its PCR with 60 Vbeta and 13 Jbeta primers. Only in-frame clones appear in the TCRdb table, and some are missing; sequencing was by immunoSEQ multiplex PCR. This sample carries 85,000 to 100,000 clones, around four fifths of them seen once, and the ten largest clones take around 7.5%. Healthy individuals who donated bone marrow served as the donors. V lost 9 bases and J lost 4; bases outside the gene matches: 8. This CDR3 has 14 residues. Germline assignment: CDR1 MDHEN and CDR2 SYDVKM.

The V gene is TRBV28, the J gene TRBJ1-1, with TRBD1 matching over 10 bases. The sequence was collected from a man aged 50-59 years in good health and CMV-seropositive. Sequenced: PBMCs. The CDR3 loop is CASMTGGALTEAFF. CDR3 nucleotide sequence: TGTGCCAGTATGACAGGGGGCGCTCTCACTGAAGCTTTCTTT.